This T cell receptor beta chain was profiled in a study of PD-1 blockade in classical Hodgkin lymphoma. The repertoire was sequenced with immunoSEQ multiplex PCR; TCRdb's copy has only in-frame clones and lacks some. The table has about 28,000 clones, 70% seen once. Study-wide results and caveats: The CD4+ diversity rise by C4D1 was clearest in complete responders.

Each patient experienced a relapse that followed autologous stem cell transplantation, and brentuximab vedotin exposure varied. This clone was detected only a few times. Its antigen is still unknown. Trimming stripped 5 bases from V and 1 base from J, with 11 bases between. The CDR3 has 13 residues. From germline, CDR1 is SQVTM and CDR2 ANQGSEA. This chain joins TRBV29-1 and TRBJ1-1; D gene uncertain. Sequencing was performed on peripheral blood mononuclear cells (PBMCs), taken before the second cycle of nivolumab. This sequence was found in a human donor with classical Hodgkin lymphoma. The CDR3 sequence is CSVSFGENTEAFF. The CDR3 DNA follows: TGCAGCGTTAGTTTTGGGGAGAACACTGAAGCTTTCTTT.